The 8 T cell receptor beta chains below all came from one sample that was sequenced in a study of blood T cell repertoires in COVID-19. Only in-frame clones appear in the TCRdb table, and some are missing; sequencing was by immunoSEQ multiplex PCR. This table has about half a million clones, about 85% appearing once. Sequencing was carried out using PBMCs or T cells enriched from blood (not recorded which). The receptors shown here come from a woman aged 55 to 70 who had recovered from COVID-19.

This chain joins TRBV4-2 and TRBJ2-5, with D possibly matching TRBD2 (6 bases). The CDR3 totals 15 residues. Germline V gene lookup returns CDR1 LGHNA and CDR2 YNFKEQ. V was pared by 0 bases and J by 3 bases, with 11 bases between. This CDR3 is CASSQEGREEETQYF. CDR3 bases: TGTGCCAGCAGCCAAGAGGGCAGGGAGGAAGAGACCCAGTACTTC.

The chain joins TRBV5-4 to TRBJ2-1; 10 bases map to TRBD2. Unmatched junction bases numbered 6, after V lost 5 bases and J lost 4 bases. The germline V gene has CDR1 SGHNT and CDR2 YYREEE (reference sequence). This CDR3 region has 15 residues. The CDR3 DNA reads TGTGCCAGCAGGTCCCTAGCGGGGGCGTACAATGAGCAGTTCTTC. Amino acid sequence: CASRSLAGAYNEQFF.

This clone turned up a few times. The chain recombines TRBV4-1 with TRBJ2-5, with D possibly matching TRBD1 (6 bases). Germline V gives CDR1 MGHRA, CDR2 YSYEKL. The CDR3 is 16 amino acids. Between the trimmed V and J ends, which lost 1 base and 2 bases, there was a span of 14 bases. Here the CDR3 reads CASSQAVTGGQETQYF. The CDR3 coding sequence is TGCGCCAGCAGCCAAGCCGTGACAGGTGGGCAAGAGACCCAGTACTTC.

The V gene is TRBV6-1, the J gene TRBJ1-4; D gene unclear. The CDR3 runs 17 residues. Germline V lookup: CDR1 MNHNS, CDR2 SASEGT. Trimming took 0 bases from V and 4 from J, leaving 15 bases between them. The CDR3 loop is CASSEAGGSLYNEKLFF. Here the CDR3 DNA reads TGTGCCAGCAGTGAAGCGGGAGGATCGCTTTATAATGAAAAACTGTTTTTT.

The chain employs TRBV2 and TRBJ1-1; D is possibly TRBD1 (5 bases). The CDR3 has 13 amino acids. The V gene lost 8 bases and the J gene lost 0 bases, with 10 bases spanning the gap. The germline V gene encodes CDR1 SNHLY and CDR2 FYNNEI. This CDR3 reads CASQGVLNTEAFF. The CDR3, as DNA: TGTGCCAGCCAGGGCGTATTGAACACTGAAGCTTTCTTT.

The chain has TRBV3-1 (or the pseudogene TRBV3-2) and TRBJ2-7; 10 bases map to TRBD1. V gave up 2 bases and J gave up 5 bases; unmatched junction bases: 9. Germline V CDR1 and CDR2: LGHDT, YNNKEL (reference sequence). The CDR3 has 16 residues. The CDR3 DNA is TGTGCCAGCAGCCAACTCCCGGGACAGGGGACCGACGAGCAGTACTTC. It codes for CASSQLPGQGTDEQYF.

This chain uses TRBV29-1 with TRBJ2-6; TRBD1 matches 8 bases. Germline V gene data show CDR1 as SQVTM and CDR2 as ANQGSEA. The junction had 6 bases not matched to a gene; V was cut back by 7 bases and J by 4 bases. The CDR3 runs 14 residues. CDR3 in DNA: TGCAGCGCTGGACAGGGTAGGGGGGCCAACGTCCTGACTTTC. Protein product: CSAGQGRGANVLTF. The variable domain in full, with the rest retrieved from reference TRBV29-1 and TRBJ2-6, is SAVISQKPSRDICQRGTSLTIQCQVDSQVTMMFWYRQQPGQSLTLIATANQGSEATYESGFVIDKFPISRPNLTFSTLTVSNMSPEDSSIYLCSAGQGRGANVLTFGAGSRLTVL.

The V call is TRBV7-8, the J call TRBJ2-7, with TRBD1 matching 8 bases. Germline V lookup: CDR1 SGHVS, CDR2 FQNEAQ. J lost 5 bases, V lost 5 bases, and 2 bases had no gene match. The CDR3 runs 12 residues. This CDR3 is CASSRTGNEQYV. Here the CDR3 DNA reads TGTGCCAGCAGCCGGACAGGGAACGAGCAGTACGTC.